The clone carrying this T cell receptor (beta chain) has just a few counts. The target antigen is unknown. This specimen belongs to a study of T-cell memory formation after mild COVID-19. Study in general: The two donors had largely donor-specific TCR clusters. Broader study findings: Some SARS-CoV-2-responding clones were already detected in memory before infection.

CDR1 and CDR2 (germline): SEHNR, FQNEAQ (reference sequence). This CDR3 contains 14 residues. Trimming stripped 5 bases from V and 7 bases from J, with 15 bases between. TCRdb processed the 5' RACE reads anew with MiXCR; each CDR3 protein has one entry. The sample consists of about 340,000 distinct CDR3 sequences, over 10% of them appearing once. The sequenced material came from PBMCs or a T cell subset sorted from them (not recorded which). This clonotype originated in a man aged 18 to 29 who had mild COVID-19 (a few samples of this study predate the infection). Cell type and time point are not known. The V and J genes are TRBV7-9 and TRBJ2-1, with unresolved D. This CDR3 reads CASSPPLGRNEQFF. CDR3 DNA: TGTGCCAGCAGCCCACCTTTAGGGCGAAATGAGCAGTTCTTC. The variable domain in full, with the rest retrieved from reference TRBV7-9 and TRBJ2-1, is DTGVSQNPRHKITKRGQNVTFRCDPISEHNRLYWYRQTLGQGPEFLTYFQNEAQLEKSRLLSDRFSAERPKGSFSTLEIQRTEQGDSAMYLCASSPPLGRNEQFFGPGTRLTVL.